This T cell receptor beta chain was documented in a study of blood T cell repertoires in COVID-19. Across the study: The analysed material was cDNA or gDNA that came from T cells, B-cell-depleted T cells, or PBMCs.

In the original processing: Amplification from reference gene primers served as the basis for estimated nucleated cell counts. Produced via immunoSEQ multiplex PCR; TCRdb's table is partial and in-frame only. The D gene and trimming were derived from the DNA, and the V and J assignments and clone size from that table. The sample shows a few hundred thousand clones, 75% to 90% of them seen only once. Sequenced material: peripheral blood. The sequence came from a woman in her sixties with COVID-19, enrolled during active disease.

The CDR3 coding sequence is TGTGCCAGCAGCTTAGCTGTGACAGCCCCAACCTCCTACGAGCAGTACTTC. This sequence encodes CASSLAVTAPTSYEQYF. The chain is built from TRBV5-5 and TRBJ2-7, with a possible D match to TRBD1 (5 bases). The CDR3 is made up of 17 amino acids. Germline assignment: CDR1 SGHKS and CDR2 YYEKEE (reference sequence). Trimming cost V 2 bases and J 0 bases, with 18 bases left between them.